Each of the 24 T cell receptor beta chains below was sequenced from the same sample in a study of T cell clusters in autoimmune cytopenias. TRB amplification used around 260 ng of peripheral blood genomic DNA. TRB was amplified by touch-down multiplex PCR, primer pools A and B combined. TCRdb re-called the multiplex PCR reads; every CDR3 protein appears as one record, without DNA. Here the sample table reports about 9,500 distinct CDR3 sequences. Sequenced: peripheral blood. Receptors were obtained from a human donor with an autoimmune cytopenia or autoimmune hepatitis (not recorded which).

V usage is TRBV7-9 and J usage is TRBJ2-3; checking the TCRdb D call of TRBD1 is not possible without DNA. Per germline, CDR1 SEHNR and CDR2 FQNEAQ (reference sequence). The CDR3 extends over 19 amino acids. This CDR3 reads CASSLSPGPGTGRRDTQYF. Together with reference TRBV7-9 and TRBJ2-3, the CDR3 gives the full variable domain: DTGVSQNPRHKITKRGQNVTFRCDPISEHNRLYWYRQTLGQGPEFLTYFQNEAQLEKSRLLSDRFSAERPKGSFSTLEIQRTEQGDSAMYLCASSLSPGPGTGRRDTQYFGPGTRLTVL.

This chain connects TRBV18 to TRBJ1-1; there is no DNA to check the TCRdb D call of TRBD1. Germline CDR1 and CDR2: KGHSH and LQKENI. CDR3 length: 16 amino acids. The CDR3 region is CASSLRQGAGNTEAFF.

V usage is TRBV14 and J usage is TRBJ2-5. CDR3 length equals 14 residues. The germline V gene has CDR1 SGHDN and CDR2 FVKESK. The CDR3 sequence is CASSQGPRVETQYF. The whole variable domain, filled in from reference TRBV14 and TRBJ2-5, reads EAGVTQFPSHSVIEKGQTVTLRCDPISGHDNLYWYRRVMGKEIKFLLHFVKESKQDESGMPNNRFLAERTGGTYSTLKVQPAELEDSGVYFCASSQGPRVETQYFGPGTRLLVL.

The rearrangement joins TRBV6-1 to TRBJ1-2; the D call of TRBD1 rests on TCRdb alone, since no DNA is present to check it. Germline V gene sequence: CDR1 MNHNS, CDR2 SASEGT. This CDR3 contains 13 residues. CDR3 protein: CASTTGEGYGYTF.

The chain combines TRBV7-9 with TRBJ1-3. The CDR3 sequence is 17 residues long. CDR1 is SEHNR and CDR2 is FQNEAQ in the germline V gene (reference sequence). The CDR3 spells CASSLPREAVSGNTIYF. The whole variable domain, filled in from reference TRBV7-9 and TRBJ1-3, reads DTGVSQNPRHKITKRGQNVTFRCDPISEHNRLYWYRQTLGQGPEFLTYFQNEAQLEKSRLLSDRFSAERPKGSFSTLEIQRTEQGDSAMYLCASSLPREAVSGNTIYFGEGSWLTVV.

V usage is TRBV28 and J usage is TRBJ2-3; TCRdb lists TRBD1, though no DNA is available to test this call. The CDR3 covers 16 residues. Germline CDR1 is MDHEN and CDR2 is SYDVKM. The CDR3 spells CASSYGQGSSTDTQYF.

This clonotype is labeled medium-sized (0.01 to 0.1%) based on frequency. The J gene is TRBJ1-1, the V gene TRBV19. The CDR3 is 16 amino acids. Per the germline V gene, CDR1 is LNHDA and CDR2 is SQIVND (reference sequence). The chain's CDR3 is CASSMVGGEGNAEAFF.

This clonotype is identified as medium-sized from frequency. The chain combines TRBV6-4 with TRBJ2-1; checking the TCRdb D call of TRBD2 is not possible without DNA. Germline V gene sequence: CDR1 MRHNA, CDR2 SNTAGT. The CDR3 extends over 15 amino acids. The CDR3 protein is CASSAQGGGGNEQFF.

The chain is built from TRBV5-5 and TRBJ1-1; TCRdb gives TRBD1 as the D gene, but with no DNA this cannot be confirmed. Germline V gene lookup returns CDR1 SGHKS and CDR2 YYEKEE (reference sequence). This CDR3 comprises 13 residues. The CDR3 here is CASSLDFGGRAFF.

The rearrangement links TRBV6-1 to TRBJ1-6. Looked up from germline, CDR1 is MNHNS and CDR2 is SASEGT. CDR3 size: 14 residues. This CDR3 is CASSEATAYSPLHF.

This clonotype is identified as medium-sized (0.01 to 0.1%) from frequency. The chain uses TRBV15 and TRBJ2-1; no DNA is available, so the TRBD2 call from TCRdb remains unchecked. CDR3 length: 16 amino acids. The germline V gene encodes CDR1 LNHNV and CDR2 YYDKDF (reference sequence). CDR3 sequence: CATTPLRTSGPNEQFF. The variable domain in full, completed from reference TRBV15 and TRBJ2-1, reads DAMVIQNPRYQVTQFGKPVTLSCSQTLNHNVMYWYQQKSSQAPKLLFHYYDKDFNNEADTPDNFQSRRPNTSFCFLDIRSPGLGDTAMYLCATTPLRTSGPNEQFFGPGTRLTVL.

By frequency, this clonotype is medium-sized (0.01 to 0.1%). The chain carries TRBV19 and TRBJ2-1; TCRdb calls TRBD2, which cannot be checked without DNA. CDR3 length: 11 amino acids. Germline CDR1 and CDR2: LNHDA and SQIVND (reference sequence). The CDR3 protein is CASSLGREQFF.

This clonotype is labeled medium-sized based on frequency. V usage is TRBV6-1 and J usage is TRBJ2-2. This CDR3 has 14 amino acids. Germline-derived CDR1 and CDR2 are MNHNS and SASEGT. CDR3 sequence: CASSEPGETGELFF.

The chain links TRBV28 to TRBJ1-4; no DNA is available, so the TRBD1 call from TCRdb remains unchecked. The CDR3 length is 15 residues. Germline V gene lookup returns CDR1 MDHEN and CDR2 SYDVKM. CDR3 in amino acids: CASSIPGPINEKLFF.

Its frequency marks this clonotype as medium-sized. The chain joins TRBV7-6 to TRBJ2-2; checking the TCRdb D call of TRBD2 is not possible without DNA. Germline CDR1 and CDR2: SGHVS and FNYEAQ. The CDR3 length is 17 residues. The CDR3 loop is CASSYRKGRTNTGELFF.

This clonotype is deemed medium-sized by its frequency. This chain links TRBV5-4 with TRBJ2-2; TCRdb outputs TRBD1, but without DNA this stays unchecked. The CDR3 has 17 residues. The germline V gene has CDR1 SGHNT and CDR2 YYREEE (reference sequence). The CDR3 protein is CASSSAPETATTGELFF.

CDR3 sequence reads: CSVLGQGDGYTF. V is TRBV29-1 and J is TRBJ1-2; TCRdb's assignment of TRBD1 cannot be checked, as there is no DNA. CDR1 and CDR2 from the germline V gene are SQVTM and ANQGSEA. This CDR3 comprises 12 residues.

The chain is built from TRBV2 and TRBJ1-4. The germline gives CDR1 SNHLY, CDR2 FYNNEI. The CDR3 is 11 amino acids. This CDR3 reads CASTPDEKLFF.

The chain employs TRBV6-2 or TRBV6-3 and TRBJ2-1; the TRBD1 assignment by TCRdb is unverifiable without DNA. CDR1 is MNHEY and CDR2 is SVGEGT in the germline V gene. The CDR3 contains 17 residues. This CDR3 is CASRNRGDQANYNEQFF.

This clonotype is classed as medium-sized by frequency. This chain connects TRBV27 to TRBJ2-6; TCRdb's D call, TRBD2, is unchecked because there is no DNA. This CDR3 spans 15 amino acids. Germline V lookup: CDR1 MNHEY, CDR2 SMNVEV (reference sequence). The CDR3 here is CASRGLPSGANVLTF.

The CDR3 loop reads CASSPMDLEGYTF. The chain has TRBV18 and TRBJ1-2. Germline assignment: CDR1 KGHSH and CDR2 LQKENI. This CDR3 is 13 amino acids long.

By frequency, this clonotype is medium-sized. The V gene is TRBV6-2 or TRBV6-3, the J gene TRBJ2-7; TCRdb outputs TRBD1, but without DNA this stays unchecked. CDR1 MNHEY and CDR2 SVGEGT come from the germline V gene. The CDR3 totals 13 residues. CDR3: CASSYGTYYEQYF.

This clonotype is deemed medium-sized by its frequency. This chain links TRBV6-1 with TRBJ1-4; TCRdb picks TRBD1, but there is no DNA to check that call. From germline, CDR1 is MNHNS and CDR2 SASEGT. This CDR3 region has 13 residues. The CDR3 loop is CASSWDRVEKLFF.

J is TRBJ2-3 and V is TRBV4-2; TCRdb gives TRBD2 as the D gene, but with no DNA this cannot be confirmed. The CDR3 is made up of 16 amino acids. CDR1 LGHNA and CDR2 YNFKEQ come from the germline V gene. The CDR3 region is CASSQEADNRADTQYF.